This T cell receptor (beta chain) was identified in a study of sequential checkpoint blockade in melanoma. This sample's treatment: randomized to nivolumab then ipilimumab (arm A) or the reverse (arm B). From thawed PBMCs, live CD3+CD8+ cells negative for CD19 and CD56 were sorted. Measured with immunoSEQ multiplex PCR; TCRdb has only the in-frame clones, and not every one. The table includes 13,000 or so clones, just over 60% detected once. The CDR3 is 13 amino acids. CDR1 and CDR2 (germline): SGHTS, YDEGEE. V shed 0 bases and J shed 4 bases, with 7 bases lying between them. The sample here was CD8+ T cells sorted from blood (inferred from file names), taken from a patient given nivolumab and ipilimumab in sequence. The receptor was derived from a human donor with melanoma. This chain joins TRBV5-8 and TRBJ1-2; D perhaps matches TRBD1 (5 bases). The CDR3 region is CASSLEDSYGYTF. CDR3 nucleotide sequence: TGTGCCAGCAGCTTGGAAGACAGCTATGGCTACACCTTC. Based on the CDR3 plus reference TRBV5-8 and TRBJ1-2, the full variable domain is EAGVTQSPTHLIKTRGQQATLRCSPISGHTSVYWYQQALGLGLQFLLWYDEGEERNRGNFPPRFSGRQFPNYSSELNVNALELEDSALYLCASSLEDSYGYTFGSGTRLTVV.